One sample yielded the 16 T cell receptor beta chains listed below, sequenced in a study of identical twins. A single record per CDR3 protein comes from TCRdb applying MiXCR to the 5' RACE reads. The profile shows roughly 500,000 distinct CDR3 sequences, less than 25% of them singletons. These data were also filed under a second study, of T cells expressing NK-cell markers.

Source material: CD4+ T cells sorted from blood. The receptors stem from a woman between 18 and 29 years old in good health.

The V gene is TRBV29-1, the J gene TRBJ2-7; D is perhaps TRBD1 (6 bases). Germline loops: CDR1 SQVTM, CDR2 ANQGSEA. There are 13 residues in the CDR3. V was clipped by 5 bases and J by 2 bases, with 13 bases between them. CDR3 region: CSVRGPGAYEQYF. In DNA, the CDR3 is TGCAGCGTTCGCGGCCCAGGGGCCTACGAGCAGTACTTC.

V is TRBV11-1 and J is TRBJ2-2; D not certain. CDR3 size: 14 residues. The germline V gene has CDR1 SGHAT and CDR2 FQDESV (reference sequence). Trimming took off 3 bases at V and 6 bases at J, with 11 bases between the two ends. CDR3: CASSLPRGAGELFF. The DNA for the CDR3 is TGTGCCAGCAGCTTGCCTCGAGGCGCCGGGGAGCTGTTTTTT.

V and J are TRBV7-9 and TRBJ2-1; 10 positions agree with TRBD1. The CDR3 spans 16 residues. The V and J ends lost 1 base and 4 bases, in that order; junction bases with no gene match: 4. Germline-derived CDR1 and CDR2 are SEHNR and FQNEAQ (reference sequence). The DNA of the CDR3 is TGTGCCAGCAGCTTAGGAGGGACAGGGGTTTACAATGAGCAGTTCTTC. Its protein is CASSLGGTGVYNEQFF.

This clonotype was detected ten times or more. J is TRBJ2-5 and V is TRBV7-2; D remains unclear. The CDR3 spans 13 residues. Germline V gene data show CDR1 as SGHTA and CDR2 as FQGNSA. Deletions cut 3 bases from V and 2 bases from J, with 7 bases between. The chain's CDR3 is CASSFSTQETQYF. In DNA, the CDR3 is TGTGCCAGCAGCTTTTCGACTCAAGAGACCCAGTACTTC.

The chain has TRBV29-1 and TRBJ1-1; no definite D call. V gave up 4 bases and J gave up 1 base, with 10 bases separating them. The germline CDR1 and CDR2 sequences are SQVTM and ANQGSEA. The CDR3 has 13 amino acids. The CDR3 sequence is CSVAGEGNTEAFF. CDR3 DNA sequence: TGCAGCGTTGCGGGAGAGGGGAACACTGAAGCTTTCTTT.

Ten or more counts support this clonotype. The chain's CDR3 is CSASDGYTF. Here the CDR3 DNA reads TGCAGTGCTAGCGATGGCTACACCTTC. V usage is TRBV20-1 and J usage is TRBJ1-2; no reliable D call. CDR1 is DFQATT and CDR2 is SNEGSKA in the germline V gene (reference sequence). V was shortened by 3 bases and J by 6 bases, with 2 bases between the two germline ends. This CDR3 region has 9 residues.

This clonotype was seen only a few times. The gene calls are TRBV6-5 and TRBJ2-5, with 8 bases lining up with TRBD2. J gave up 1 base and V 6 bases, and 4 bases lay outside the gene matches. The germline CDR1 and CDR2 sequences are MNHEY and SVGAGI. The CDR3 length is 14 residues. CDR3 sequence reads: CASRLAGSQETQYF. The DNA for the CDR3 is TGTGCCAGCAGATTAGCGGGGAGCCAAGAGACCCAGTACTTC.

The J gene is TRBJ1-2, the V gene TRBV7-9; D call uncertain. V was cut by 5 bases and J by 8 bases, with 15 bases left in between. Germline CDR1 and CDR2: SEHNR and FQNEAQ (reference sequence). The CDR3 has 13 residues. CDR3 protein: CASSHRVRKGYTF. Written as DNA, the CDR3 is TGTGCCAGCAGCCACCGGGTCCGTAAGGGCTACACCTTC.

This clonotype was counted only a few times. V is TRBV20-1 and J is TRBJ2-5, with TRBD2 matching over 8 bases. Germline V gene data show CDR1 as DFQATT and CDR2 as SNEGSKA (reference sequence). V gave up 5 bases and J gave up 13 bases; unmatched junction bases: 15. The CDR3 loop spans 13 amino acids. The CDR3 protein is CSASPPAGLVSYF. CDR3 DNA: TGCAGTGCTTCCCCACCGGCGGGACTAGTTTCGTACTTC.

For the CDR3, the DNA is TGTGCCAGTAGTATAGCGGACAGGAGCACAGATACGCAGTATTTT. Residues: CASSIADRSTDTQYF. V gene TRBV19 combines with J gene TRBJ2-3, with TRBD1 matching over 7 bases. The CDR3 sequence is 15 residues long. CDR1 LNHDA and CDR2 SQIVND come from the germline V gene (reference sequence). V trimming: 1 base; J trimming: 0 bases; junction bases outside the gene matches: 1.

V and J are TRBV25-1 and TRBJ1-2; D is uncertain. V lost 6 bases, J lost 2 bases, and 7 bases lay in between. Germline V gene data show CDR1 as MGHDK and CDR2 as SYGVNS. The CDR3 consists of 12 residues. The CDR3 sequence: CASRDPNYGYTF. The CDR3, as DNA: TGTGCCAGCAGGGACCCAAACTATGGCTACACCTTC.

The chain joins TRBV6-5 to TRBJ1-2; D remains unclear. The CDR3 totals 14 residues. V dropped 2 bases and J dropped 7 bases, with 14 bases sitting between them. Per the germline V gene, CDR1 is MNHEY and CDR2 is SVGAGI. The CDR3 coding sequence is TGTGCCAGCAGTTACAGTGAGGGCTCGGGTGGCTACACCTTC. Translation gives CASSYSEGSGGYTF.

This clonotype was recorded many times. The J gene is TRBJ1-1, the V gene TRBV5-1, with D possibly being TRBD1 (5 bases). The CDR3 is 14 amino acids. V gave up 0 bases and J gave up 1 base, with 7 bases separating them. The V gene's germline CDR1 is SGHRS and CDR2 YFSETQ. The CDR3 loop is CASSLDRPNTEAFF. DNA of the CDR3: TGCGCCAGCAGCTTGGACAGGCCGAACACTGAAGCTTTCTTT.

This clonotype was counted only a few times. The genes are TRBV12-3 or TRBV12-4 and TRBJ2-6; tentatively, D is TRBD2 (6 bases). Deletions cut 2 bases from V and 1 base from J, with 9 bases between. There are 16 residues in the CDR3. The CDR3 loop reads CASSLFGGSGANVLTF. The CDR3, as DNA: TGTGCCAGCAGTTTATTCGGGGGTTCTGGGGCCAACGTCCTGACTTTC.

The rearrangement links TRBV20-1 to TRBJ1-1, with a tentative D call TRBD1 (5 bases). The CDR3 is made up of 13 amino acids. V shed 7 bases and J shed 0 bases, with 12 bases lying between them. The germline V gene has CDR1 DFQATT and CDR2 SNEGSKA (reference sequence). CDR3 amino acids: CSVPGPMNTEAFF. DNA for the CDR3: TGCAGTGTTCCGGGACCGATGAACACTGAAGCTTTCTTT.

The V and J genes are TRBV20-1 and TRBJ2-3; 12 nucleotides match TRBD1. V gave up 8 bases and J gave up 4 bases; unmatched junction bases: 7. The CDR3 spans 14 residues. Germline loops: CDR1 DFQATT, CDR2 SNEGSKA (reference sequence). CDR3 residues: CSSSGTGGPDTQYF. As DNA, the CDR3 is TGCAGTTCCTCCGGGACAGGGGGCCCAGATACGCAGTATTTT.